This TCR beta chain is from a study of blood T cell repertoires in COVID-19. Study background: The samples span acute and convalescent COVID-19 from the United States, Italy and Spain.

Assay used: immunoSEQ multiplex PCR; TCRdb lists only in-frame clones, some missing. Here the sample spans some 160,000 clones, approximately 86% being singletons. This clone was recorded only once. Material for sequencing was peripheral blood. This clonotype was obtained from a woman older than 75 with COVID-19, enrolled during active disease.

The CDR3 DNA follows: TGTGCCAGGGACATTTGCCGCGACAGGGAAGTTGGCAATCAGCCCCAGCATTTT. Translated, it gives CARDICRDREVGNQPQHF. V is TRBV5-3 and J is TRBJ1-5; 7 bases are shared with TRBD1. TRBV5-3 falls under the ORF class, with uncertain function. Trimming cost V 8 bases and J 2 bases; bases outside gene matches: 19. CDR3 length equals 18 residues.